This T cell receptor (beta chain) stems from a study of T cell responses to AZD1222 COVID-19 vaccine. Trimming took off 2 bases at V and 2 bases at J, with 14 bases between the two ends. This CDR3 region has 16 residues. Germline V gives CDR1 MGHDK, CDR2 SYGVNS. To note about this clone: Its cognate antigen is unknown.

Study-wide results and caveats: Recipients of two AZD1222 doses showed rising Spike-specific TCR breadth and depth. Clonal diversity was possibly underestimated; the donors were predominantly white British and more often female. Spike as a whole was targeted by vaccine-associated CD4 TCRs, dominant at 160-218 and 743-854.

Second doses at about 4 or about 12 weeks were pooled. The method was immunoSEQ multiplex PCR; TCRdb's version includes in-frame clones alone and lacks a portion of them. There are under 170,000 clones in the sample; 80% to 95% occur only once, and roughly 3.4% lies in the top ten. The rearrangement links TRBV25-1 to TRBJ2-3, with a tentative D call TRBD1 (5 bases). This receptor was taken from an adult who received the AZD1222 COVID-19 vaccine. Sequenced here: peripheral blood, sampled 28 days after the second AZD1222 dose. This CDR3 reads CASSEDKGITTDTQYF. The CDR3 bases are TGTGCCAGCAGTGAAGATAAGGGGATCACCACAGATACGCAGTATTTT.